These 20 T cell receptor beta chains share one sample of origin, sequenced in a study of patients and donors after allogeneic stem cell transplantation (dated by TCRdb to 2020 to 2022). Library construction relied on RT-PCR. The sample was run on a NextSeq 550. Using fastp at Q25 and MiXCR, TCRdb reprocessed the public reads and kept productive beta chains. When rows share a CDR3 protein, they turn into one entry using the most common DNA and genes. The sample has roughly 940,000 distinct CDR3 sequences on record, around 17% of them singletons. The ten largest clonotypes hold 5% to 6.5% of the sample. Input material: blood, either unsorted or a sorted T cell fraction (not recorded which). The receptors shown here come from a human donor who was either an allogeneic HSCT recipient or a stem cell or donor lymphocyte infusion donor (not recorded which). It is not recorded whose cells these are; they may come from a transplant donor.

The rearrangement uses TRBV21-1 and TRBJ1-4; TRBD1 is the table's D call, not checked against the DNA. TRBV21-1 is tagged as a pseudogene. CDR3 length: 18 amino acids. CDR3 sequence: CASSKTEGPDRGDEKLFF. The CDR3 bases are TGTGCCAGCAGCAAAACCGAAGGGCCCGACAGGGGGGATGAAAAACTGTTTTTT.

This sequence joins TRBV9 and TRBJ2-3, with 7 nucleotides matching TRBD1. This CDR3 spans 15 amino acids. Looked up from germline, CDR1 is SGDLS and CDR2 is YYNGEE. V was clipped by 0 bases and J by 5 bases; unmatched bases: 6. CDR3 sequence reads: CASSVDEGAGDTQYF. The CDR3 DNA sequence: TGTGCCAGCAGCGTAGATGAGGGGGCAGGAGATACGCAGTATTTT.

Only a few counts were recorded for this clonotype. This chain joins TRBV20-1 and TRBJ2-1, with D unresolved. Trimming took off 5 bases at V and 10 bases at J, with 21 bases between the two ends. This CDR3 is 14 amino acids long. From germline, CDR1 is DFQATT and CDR2 SNEGSKA (reference sequence). The CDR3 loop is CSAPRLGPAREQFF. The CDR3 nucleotides read TGCAGTGCTCCCCGATTGGGTCCGGCAAGAGAGCAGTTCTTC.

The rearrangement joins TRBV7-9 to TRBJ2-6; 9 bases line up with TRBD1. Germline CDR1 reads SEHNR; CDR2 reads FQNEAQ (reference sequence). V trimming: 5 bases; J trimming: 2 bases; junction bases outside the gene matches: 7. This CDR3 is built from 17 residues. Written as DNA, the CDR3 is TGTGCCAGCAGCCAACCGGGACAGGGCGCTGGGGCCAACGTCCTGACTTTC. It is translated as CASSQPGQGAGANVLTF.

This clonotype has at least ten counts. The chain uses TRBV28 and TRBJ2-3, with 12 bases lining up with TRBD2. CDR1 and CDR2 (germline): MDHEN, SYDVKM. CDR3 size: 16 residues. The ends lost 3 bases at V and 3 bases at J; junction bases unmatched: 4. The CDR3 region is CASSLPLAGGTDTQYF. The CDR3 DNA reads as TGTGCCAGCAGTTTGCCACTAGCGGGAGGAACAGATACGCAGTATTTT.

This clonotype has more than one count but fewer than ten. The chain has TRBV15 and TRBJ2-2; D not resolved. CDR1 LNHNV and CDR2 YYDKDF come from the germline V gene (reference sequence). The CDR3 has 14 amino acids. Trimming cost V 5 bases and J 6 bases, with 13 bases left between them. For the CDR3, the DNA is TGTGCCACCAGCTGGGCCGGAGTGTCCGGGGAGCTGTTTTTT. It specifies CATSWAGVSGELFF. Full variable domain (missing parts from reference TRBV15 and TRBJ2-2): DAMVIQNPRYQVTQFGKPVTLSCSQTLNHNVMYWYQQKSSQAPKLLFHYYDKDFNNEADTPDNFQSRRPNTSFCFLDIRSPGLGDTAMYLCATSWAGVSGELFFGEGSRLTVL.

The rearrangement uses TRBV4-1 and TRBJ2-3; 7 bases align to TRBD2. The germline V gene has CDR1 MGHRA and CDR2 YSYEKL. The CDR3 is made up of 17 amino acids. V was pared by 1 base and J by 3 bases, with 10 bases of the junction left unmatched. CDR3 nucleotide sequence: TGCGCCAGCAGCCAAGGGTTCGCGGGAGTCGTGACAGATACGCAGTATTTT. Translation gives CASSQGFAGVVTDTQYF.

This rearrangement joins TRBV12-3 or TRBV12-4 to TRBJ1-1; D remains ambiguous. There are 12 residues in the CDR3. Trimming pared 3 bases from V and 8 bases from J, leaving 10 bases between. The CDR3 protein is CASSFGSAEAFF. In nucleotides, the CDR3 is TGTGCCAGCAGTTTCGGAAGCGCCGAAGCTTTCTTT.

This rearrangement joins TRBV2 to TRBJ2-3; D gene unclear. Germline CDR1 SNHLY, CDR2 FYNNEI. The CDR3 runs 13 residues. The V end was cut by 3 bases, the J end by 8 bases, with 12 bases between. CDR3 amino acids: CASSERGTSTQYF. The CDR3 DNA sequence: TGTGCCAGCAGTGAGAGAGGAACAAGTACGCAGTATTTT.

This clonotype has only a few counts. The chain employs TRBV5-1 and TRBJ2-6, with D perhaps TRBD2 (5 bases). Trimming left V 0 bases short and J 2 bases short, with 6 bases between. CDR3 length: 15 amino acids. Germline loops: CDR1 SGHRS, CDR2 YFSETQ. The CDR3, as DNA: TGCGCCAGCAGCTTGGACGGGGCTGGGGCCAACGTCCTGACTTTC. This sequence encodes CASSLDGAGANVLTF.

This sequence joins TRBV7-2 and TRBJ2-3; D is ambiguous. The V end lost 4 bases, the J end lost 5 bases, and 13 bases lay between the germline ends. Germline V gene lookup returns CDR1 SGHTA and CDR2 FQGNSA. CDR3 length equals 14 residues. The CDR3, as DNA: TGTGCCAGCAGCTCGCTCGCGCTAGGAGATACGCAGTATTTT. This translates into CASSSLALGDTQYF. The variable domain in full, completed from reference TRBV7-2 and TRBJ2-3, reads GAGVSQSPSNKVTEKGKDVELRCDPISGHTALYWYRQSLGQGLEFLIYFQGNSAPDKSGLPSDRFSAERTGGSVSTLTIQRTQQEDSAVYLCASSSLALGDTQYFGPGTRLTVL.

In this sample, this clonotype turned up many times. The chain couples TRBV29-1 to TRBJ2-7, with a tentative D call TRBD2 (5 bases). CDR1 is SQVTM, CDR2 ANQGSEA, per germline. Trimming stripped 5 bases from V and 9 bases from J, with 20 bases between. There are 13 residues in the CDR3. The CDR3 sequence is CSVKRNSSPGQYF. CDR3 nucleotide sequence: TGCAGCGTTAAGCGGAACAGTAGCCCGGGGCAGTACTTC.

This clonotype was found a few times. The V and J genes are TRBV7-2 and TRBJ2-3; perhaps TRBD1 as D (5 bases). The germline V gene has CDR1 SGHTA and CDR2 FQGNSA. This CDR3 has 15 residues. The germline V and J ends were trimmed by 5 bases and 0 bases, with 12 bases remaining between them. CDR3 nucleotides: TGTGCCAGCAGCCGGCAGGGCGGTAGCACAGATACGCAGTATTTT. This translates into CASSRQGGSTDTQYF. Combining the CDR3 with reference TRBV7-2 and TRBJ2-3 gives the whole variable domain GAGVSQSPSNKVTEKGKDVELRCDPISGHTALYWYRQSLGQGLEFLIYFQGNSAPDKSGLPSDRFSAERTGGSVSTLTIQRTQQEDSAVYLCASSRQGGSTDTQYFGPGTRLTVL.

The rearrangement uses TRBV6-5 and TRBJ2-3; the D is unclear. Germline CDR1 and CDR2: MNHEY and SVGAGI. Deletions cut 2 bases from V and 6 bases from J, with 15 bases between. The CDR3 is 15 amino acids. The CDR3 bases are TGTGCCAGCAGTTACCCAGCTGGCCCGAGGGATACGCAGTATTTT. It is translated as CASSYPAGPRDTQYF.

The V call is TRBV7-9, the J call TRBJ2-1; possibly TRBD1 or TRBD2 for D (5 bases each). Germline CDR1 and CDR2: SEHNR and FQNEAQ (reference sequence). The CDR3 length is 12 residues. V was clipped by 4 bases and J by 12 bases, with 13 bases between them. CDR3 sequence: CASSWGSHVQFF. In nucleotides, the CDR3 is TGTGCCAGCAGCTGGGGGAGTCATGTGCAGTTCTTC.

This clonotype was observed a few times. The chain employs TRBV20-1 and TRBJ1-3; TRBD1 agrees at 7 bases. Germline values: CDR1 DFQATT, CDR2 SNEGSKA (reference sequence). Trimming removed 5 bases from V and 2 bases from J; junction bases left unmatched: 6. CDR3 length: 14 amino acids. CDR3 nucleotides: TGCAGTGCTTTCGCCGGGACAGCTGGAAACACCATATATTTT. This gives the protein CSAFAGTAGNTIYF.

In DNA, the CDR3 is TGTGCCAGCAGACCTGACGGGTCATATGGCTACACCTTC. Its protein product is CASRPDGSYGYTF. V gene TRBV12-3 or TRBV12-4 combines with J gene TRBJ1-2; D gene unclear. Deletions cut 6 bases from V and 5 bases from J, with 13 bases between. This CDR3 has 13 residues.

The rearrangement joins TRBV14 to TRBJ1-3; possibly TRBD1 for D (6 bases). Trimming shortened V by 4 bases and J by 0 bases, and 19 bases separated the two germline ends. The CDR3 has 18 amino acids. Per germline, CDR1 SGHDN and CDR2 FVKESK. The CDR3, as DNA: TGTGCCAGCAGCCTCCTCAGGGGACTCCTGAGCTCTGGAAACACCATATATTTT. Its protein product is CASSLLRGLLSSGNTIYF.

Only a few counts were recorded for this clonotype. V is TRBV12-3 or TRBV12-4 and J is TRBJ1-4; the D gene is possibly TRBD1 (5 bases). This CDR3 contains 14 residues. The V end lost 8 bases, the J end lost 7 bases, and 17 bases lay between the germline ends. CDR3 amino acids: CASGLTGGIEKLFF. The CDR3 DNA is TGTGCCAGCGGCCTAACGGGGGGAATTGAAAAACTGTTTTTT.

This clonotype was counted only a few times. The gene calls are TRBV20-1 and TRBJ2-5; unclear D gene. The CDR3 spans 12 residues. V gave up 2 bases and J gave up 5 bases, with 9 bases separating them. Per germline, CDR1 DFQATT and CDR2 SNEGSKA (reference sequence). The CDR3 DNA reads TGCAGTGCTAGACCCCGTGGGGAGACCCAGTACTTC. Translated: CSARPRGETQYF.